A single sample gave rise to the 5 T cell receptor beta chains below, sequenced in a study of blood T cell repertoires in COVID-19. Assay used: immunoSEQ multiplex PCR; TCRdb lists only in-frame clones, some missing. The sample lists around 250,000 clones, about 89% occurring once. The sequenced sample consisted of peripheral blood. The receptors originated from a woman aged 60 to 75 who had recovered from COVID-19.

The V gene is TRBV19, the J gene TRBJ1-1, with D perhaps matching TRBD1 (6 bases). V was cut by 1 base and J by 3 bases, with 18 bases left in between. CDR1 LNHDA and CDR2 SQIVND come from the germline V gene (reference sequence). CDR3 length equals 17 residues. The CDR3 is CASSIGPQGIGDTEAFF. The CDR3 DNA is TGTGCCAGTAGTATAGGACCCCAGGGGATCGGCGACACTGAAGCTTTCTTT.

CDR3 sequence (DNA): TGTGCCAGTACCTCCAGGGGCGGAGATGAAAAACTGTTTTTT. Its translation: CASTSRGGDEKLFF. This chain connects TRBV19 to TRBJ1-4, with D perhaps matching TRBD1 (6 bases). The CDR3 loop spans 14 amino acids. Germline V gives CDR1 LNHDA, CDR2 SQIVND (reference sequence). With 7 bases removed from V and 6 bases from J, the gap between germline ends came to 15 bases. The full variable domain, completed using reference TRBV19 and TRBJ1-4, is DGGITQSPKYLFRKEGQNVTLSCEQNLNHDAMYWYRQDPGQGLRLIYYSQIVNDFQKGDIAEGYSVSREKKESFPLTVTSAQKNPTAFYLCASTSRGGDEKLFFGSGTQLSVL.

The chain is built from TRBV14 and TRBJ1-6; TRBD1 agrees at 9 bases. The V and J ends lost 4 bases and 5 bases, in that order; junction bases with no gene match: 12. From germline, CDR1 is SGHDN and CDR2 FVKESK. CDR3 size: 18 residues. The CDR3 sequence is CASSPKRTGAPNNSPLHF. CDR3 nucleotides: TGTGCCAGCAGCCCGAAACGGACAGGGGCCCCAAATAATTCACCCCTCCACTTT.

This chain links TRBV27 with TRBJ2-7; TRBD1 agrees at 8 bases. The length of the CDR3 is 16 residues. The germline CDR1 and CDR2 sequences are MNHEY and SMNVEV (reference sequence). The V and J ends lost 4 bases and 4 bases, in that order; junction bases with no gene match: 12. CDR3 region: CASSSRPGTGAYEQYF. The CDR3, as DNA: TGTGCCAGCAGTTCCCGGCCCGGGACAGGAGCATACGAGCAGTACTTC.

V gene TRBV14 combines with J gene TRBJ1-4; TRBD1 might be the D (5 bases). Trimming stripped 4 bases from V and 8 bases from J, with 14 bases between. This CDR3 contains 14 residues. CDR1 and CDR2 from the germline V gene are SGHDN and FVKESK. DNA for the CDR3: TGTGCCAGCAGCCTAGGGGCGCGGCAGGAAAAACTGTTTTTT. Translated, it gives CASSLGARQEKLFF.